This TCR beta chain was identified in a study of regulatory T cells in long-lasting Graves disease (dated by TCRdb to about 2021). General notes on the study: Patients with newly diagnosed Graves' disease had been on antithyroid drugs for under 3 months. This study used TCR sequencing and RNA sequencing of peripheral blood to compare persistent Graves' disease patients against newly diagnosed Graves' disease patients. A total of approximately 35 samples underwent TCR sequencing: about 13 from persistent and approximately 20 from newly diagnosed Graves' disease patients. The study was registered as a clinical trial and conducted in China.

This clonotype was recorded a few times. There is no known antigen for this receptor. Base-call qualities are not available, and no considerably larger clone is one nucleotide away. The time point label, read with the paper, signifies: newly diagnosed GD, antithyroid drugs for less than 3 months. RNA was extracted from PBMCs in TRIzol for both TCR sequencing and RNA sequencing. The diagnosis of Graves' disease followed American Thyroid Association guidelines. Patients were recruited from an endocrinology department in Xi'an, China. From each patient, nine milliliters of peripheral blood was collected into an EDTA anticoagulant tube. PBMCs were isolated by Ficoll Paque Plus density gradient separation without further T cell sorting. An Agilent 2100 Bioanalyzer and agarose gel were used to assess RNA quality, and a NanoDrop 2000 was used to measure RNA concentration. Receptor libraries were prepared by multiplex PCR. The sequencer was an Illumina HiSeq 4000. iRepertoire HTBI primers and Arm-PCR amplification of CDR3 regions were used to construct TCR beta libraries. Gel purification was performed on PCR products prior to sequencing. The source study handled its data this way. Gene usage analysis of CDR3 amino acid clonotypes relied on the roughly 58 TRBV and about 15 TRBJ segments identified across samples. COPE and FqMerger were used to merge filtered high-quality paired reads into contigs. BLAST was used to align contigs to the IMGT TRBV, TRBD and TRBJ reference genes, and CDR3 was defined following IMGT. Clonotypes above 0.1% frequency were classified as highly expanded clones. Shannon entropy was used to measure repertoire diversity, and the Gini coefficient was used to measure V-J evenness. Public clonotypes were defined as clonotypes shared by more than one individual. TCRdb handled the public reads itself, with Q25 trimming in fastp and clone calling in MiXCR, and kept productive beta chains. Rows are combined by CDR3 protein, so each entry shows the most common genes and DNA. TCRdb's processing, not the authors' own work, is the source of the V and J calls. Here the sample has 550,000 to 700,000 distinct CDR3 sequences; about 16% occur a single time. The ten largest clones capture around 12% of the sample.

For CDR1 and CDR2, the germline V gene lists MNHEY and SVGEGT. Its CDR3 holds 16 amino acids, cysteine through phenylalanine. CDR3 DNA only is kept here, 48 bases in frame from base 1. Here V drops 5 bases and J drops 9 bases, and the junction holds 11 bases not matched to any gene. Study-level results and caveats: Compared with newly diagnosed patients, persistent Graves' disease patients had lower TCR Shannon entropy and fewer highly expanded clones, which suggests clonal expansion. The small sample size was acknowledged by the authors as a limitation that may reduce accuracy. Because the primary lesion, thyroid tissue, could not be accessed, the study looked at peripheral blood alone. Patients with persistent disease shared more public clonotypes (around 2,500) than newly diagnosed patients did (around 930). Only the TCR beta chain was sequenced and analyzed. Persistent disease showed preferential use of TRBV28, TRBJ1-2 and TRBJ2-5, whereas newly diagnosed disease favored TRBV20-1 and TRBJ2-1.

These same records also appear under a second study, on T cells in Graves' hyperthyroidism and ophthalmopathy. The second source states: Graves' hyperthyroidism was defined as stable when no progression to ophthalmopathy occurred over 18 months of follow-up. Hyperthyroidism patients were newly diagnosed, with disease duration under 2 months, and aged 18 to 65 years. Exclusion was applied to patients with uncontrolled infections, other autoimmune diseases, pregnancy or lactation. Diagnoses were based on clinical symptoms, serum thyroxine and TRAb, thyroid ultrasound and orbital computed tomography. The TCR CDR3 was subjected to a first round of RT-PCR using the HTBI primer set and the Qiagen OneStep RT-PCR kit. Most expanded thyroid clonotypes (frequency above 0.001) were also detected in blood, a finding suggesting that blood repertoires may reflect thyroid immune responses. In cross-validation, a model built on a 13 V-J signature told ophthalmopathy apart from stable hyperthyroidism with 87.88% sensitivity and approximately 84% specificity, and in testing the same model reached 80%/75%. During validation, the model predicted progression to ophthalmopathy a median of about 5.9 months ahead of onset, with around 70% sensitivity and 72% to 80% specificity. TCR V-J signatures able to tell the groups apart were searched for in a discovery cohort of 100 or so patients, of whom approximately 40 had Graves' ophthalmopathy and 55 to 65 had stable Graves' hyperthyroidism. Whether ophthalmopathy could be predicted prospectively was tested in an independent validation cohort made up of about 20 hyperthyroidism patients plus 17 patients who later progressed to ophthalmopathy. For training and testing, the 100 or so patients in the discovery cohort were randomly divided in a 7:3 ratio. In addition, the study compared T-cell repertoires in thyroid tissue and in blood from about 6 Graves' hyperthyroidism patients. After sampling, hyperthyroidism patients received methimazole starting at 30 mg daily, and ophthalmopathy patients received high-dose intravenous methylprednisolone. A second multiplex PCR round built the libraries, followed by size selection and purification. Sequencing of the libraries was done on an Illumina HiSeq2000 using paired-end 100 bp reads. SOAPnuke was used to process the raw data, with reads discarded if the reads contained adapters or uncalled bases, had a mean Phred below 15, or lacked an exact constant-primer or identifier match. COPE v1.2.5 was used to merge high-quality paired reads, and clonotypes were defined as unique nucleotide sequences. MiTCR v1.1 was used to align the clonotypes against IMGT TRBV, TRBD and TRBJ reference segments. The analysis was restricted to V-J combinations with a frequency above 0.0001, which together covered roughly 99% of the repertoires. A TCS score was defined as the ratio between F50 (clonal expansion) and ExV (chaos), using BLOSUM62-based TCRdist between CDR3 peptides within each V-J. Welch's t-statistics and random forest reduced 514 V-J features to 10 to 15, which were used in a naive Bayes classifier (R e1071). No statistical method was used to fix the sample size in advance, and group allocation was not hidden from the investigators. TCR Vbeta CDR3 sequencing of some 140 peripheral blood samples (under 45 ophthalmopathy, about 74 hyperthyroidism and some 17 progressor patients) is reported in the paper.

The chain employs TRBV6-2 or TRBV6-3 and TRBJ2-1, with 12 bases aligning to TRBD2. The material was peripheral blood mononuclear cells (PBMCs), obtained at new diagnosis, from a patient treated with antithyroid drugs. This TCR came from a man younger than 35 with Graves disease. Donor details come from another sample of the same person, matched by shared clones. The encoded CDR3 is CASSLAGGPVWSEQFF. The bases are TGTGCCAGCAGTCTAGCGGGAGGGCCGGTTTGGAGTGAGCAGTTCTTC.